Below are 25 T cell receptor beta chains sequenced from a single sample in a study of shared clonotypes between healthy human individuals. Selected positively for CCR7 and CD45RO-negative, naive CD8 cells excluded terminally differentiated effector memory CD45RA+ cells. Generated by immunoSEQ multiplex PCR, the TCRdb table keeps only in-frame clones and is missing some. Seen here are around 1.9 million clones, 90% to 95% observed once, and the top ten hold about 1.7%. Sequenced sample: naive CD8+ T cells from PBMCs. The source is a man younger than 35 in good health. Some clones in this sample may be carry-over from other donors' samples.

The chain is built from TRBV29-1 and TRBJ1-1; D gene uncertain. This CDR3 has 15 amino acids. Germline values: CDR1 SQVTM, CDR2 ANQGSEA. V was pared by 0 bases and J by 0 bases, with 11 bases between. CDR3 DNA sequence: TGCAGCGTTGAAGAGAAAGGGATCATGAACACTGAAGCTTTCTTT. Its translation is CSVEEKGIMNTEAFF.

This chain links TRBV29-1 with TRBJ1-2; no clear D. Germline CDR1 is SQVTM and CDR2 is ANQGSEA. The CDR3 spans 19 residues. The V end was cut by 6 bases, the J end by 0 bases, with 29 bases between. CDR3 DNA sequence: TGCAGCGTAGATGACATGAAAACCCTCAGTTTGAGTTCTAACTATGGCTACACCTTC. Encoded protein: CSVDDMKTLSLSSNYGYTF.

This chain connects TRBV9 to TRBJ2-3, with D possibly TRBD2 on 6 matching bases. Looked up from germline, CDR1 is SGDLS and CDR2 is YYNGEE. This CDR3 has 16 residues. V was pared by 3 bases and J by 5 bases, with 19 bases between. The CDR3 region has the DNA TGTGCCAGCAGCGCCAGAGCAACTAGCCTGCAAGATACGCAGTATTTT. Translation: CASSARATSLQDTQYF.

The chain employs TRBV29-1 and TRBJ2-1; D is perhaps TRBD1 or TRBD2 (5 bases each). Germline V gene data show CDR1 as SQVTM and CDR2 as ANQGSEA. V was pared by 8 bases and J by 8 bases, with 25 bases between. The CDR3 sequence is 15 residues long. This CDR3 reads CSLRTGTLPFDEQFF. The CDR3, as DNA: TGCAGCCTCCGGACCGGGACCCTTCCCTTCGATGAGCAGTTCTTC.

This clone was seen once. The V call is TRBV29-1, the J call TRBJ2-3; D uncertain. Germline V gives CDR1 SQVTM, CDR2 ANQGSEA. The CDR3 sequence is 14 residues long. Deletions cut 5 bases from V and 2 bases from J, with 14 bases between. CDR3 sequence: CSVCSGFTTDTQYF. The DNA for the CDR3 is TGCAGCGTTTGTTCAGGATTCACCACAGATACGCAGTATTTT.

This clone was picked up one time. The same CDR3 also results from other DNA sequences found in this sample. The rearrangement joins TRBV14 to TRBJ2-1, with 9 positions matching TRBD1. The V segment lost 1 base and the J segment 7 bases; nucleotides outside the gene matches: 2. Germline loops: CDR1 SGHDN, CDR2 FVKESK. CDR3 size: 14 residues. The DNA of the CDR3 is TGTGCCAGCAGCCAAGTGACAGGGGGTAATGAGCAGTTCTTC. Its translation: CASSQVTGGNEQFF.

This rearrangement joins TRBV7-3 to TRBJ2-1; no reliable D call. This CDR3 spans 13 amino acids. Trimming shortened V by 5 bases and J by 6 bases, and 11 bases separated the two germline ends. Germline CDR1 is SGHTA and CDR2 is FQGTGA. CDR3 coding DNA: TGTGCCAGCAGCCGGACGTCCCGCAATGAGCAGTTCTTC. Its translation: CASSRTSRNEQFF.

The chain recombines TRBV10-3 with TRBJ1-1; possible D gene TRBD1, 5 bases. The germline V gene encodes CDR1 ENHRY and CDR2 SYGVKD. Trimming pared 4 bases from V and 0 bases from J, leaving 9 bases between. The CDR3 consists of 14 residues. This CDR3 is CAISAAGMNTEAFF. Written as DNA, the CDR3 is TGTGCCATCAGTGCAGCAGGGATGAACACTGAAGCTTTCTTT.

The chain is built from TRBV27 and TRBJ2-3; the D call may be TRBD1 or TRBD2 (6 bases each). There are 16 residues in the CDR3. V was cut by 1 base and J by 4 bases, with 15 bases left in between. Germline assignment: CDR1 MNHEY and CDR2 SMNVEV (reference sequence). The CDR3 DNA follows: TGTGCCAGCAGTTTATACGGGGGCTTGGTTGCAGATACGCAGTATTTT. It encodes CASSLYGGLVADTQYF.

This chain uses TRBV28 with TRBJ2-7, with D perhaps TRBD2 (6 bases). Germline CDR1 MDHEN, CDR2 SYDVKM. This CDR3 contains 15 residues. V lost 6 bases to trimming and J lost 3 bases, with 18 bases between them. Here the CDR3 DNA reads TGTGCCAGCAGGAAGGGACTGGGAAGGGTCTACGAGCAGTACTTC. Protein sequence: CASRKGLGRVYEQYF.

The chain employs TRBV29-1 and TRBJ2-7, with D possibly TRBD2 on 5 matching bases. The germline V gene encodes CDR1 SQVTM and CDR2 ANQGSEA. The V gene lost 7 bases and the J gene lost 4 bases, with 20 bases spanning the gap. The CDR3 is made up of 14 amino acids. CDR3 bases: TGCAGCGCCTCCTCTTCTAGCAACATTTACGAGCAGTACTTC. Translating gives CSASSSSNIYEQYF.

The J gene is TRBJ2-1, the V gene TRBV29-1; D remains ambiguous. V lost 6 bases, J lost 7 bases, and 10 bases lay in between. This CDR3 has 11 residues. Germline V gives CDR1 SQVTM, CDR2 ANQGSEA. The CDR3 DNA reads TGCAGCGTCCCCTGGTGGAATGAGCAGTTCTTC. Amino acids: CSVPWWNEQFF.

V and J are TRBV7-2 and TRBJ2-3; D call uncertain. The CDR3 is 16 amino acids. CDR1 and CDR2 from the germline V gene are SGHTA and FQGNSA. Trimming cost V 0 bases and J 3 bases, with 13 bases left between them. The CDR3 nucleotides are TGTGCCAGCAGCTTAGCGCTGGGTTATATGACAGATACGCAGTATTTT. This codes for CASSLALGYMTDTQYF.

The chain couples TRBV7-2 to TRBJ2-3; maybe TRBD1 (5 bases). CDR3 length equals 17 residues. The germline V and J ends were trimmed by 0 bases and 0 bases, with 13 bases remaining between them. Germline CDR1 reads SGHTA; CDR2 reads FQGNSA. The CDR3 nucleotides are TGTGCCAGCAGCTTAGCGCTCAGAGCAGGGAGCACAGATACGCAGTATTTT. Its translation: CASSLALRAGSTDTQYF.

This chain links TRBV9 with TRBJ2-7; TRBD1 matches 9 bases. The V segment lost 3 bases and the J segment 4 bases; nucleotides outside the gene matches: 5. The CDR3 is 14 residues long. Germline lookup yields CDR1 SGDLS and CDR2 YYNGEE. The CDR3 DNA reads as TGTGCCAGCAGCGGTGGGACAGGGAGGTACGAGCAGTACTTC. The encoded protein is CASSGGTGRYEQYF.

A word on this clone: Within the sample, other DNA sequences also encode this same CDR3. This rearrangement joins TRBV30 to TRBJ2-5, with D possibly matching TRBD1 (6 bases). From germline, CDR1 is GTSNPN and CDR2 SVGIG (reference sequence). The CDR3 is made up of 13 amino acids. Trimming took off 0 bases at V and 2 bases at J, with 7 bases between the two ends. The CDR3 DNA reads as TGTGCCTGGAGTGTAAGGGGGCAAGAGACCCAGTACTTC. This sequence encodes CAWSVRGQETQYF.

For the CDR3, the DNA is TGTGCCAGCAGTTTAAGGGGCCCGTTCACTGAAGCTTTCTTT. This codes for CASSLRGPFTEAFF. The rearrangement uses TRBV27 and TRBJ1-1; maybe TRBD1 (5 bases). V was trimmed by 2 bases and J by 4 bases, leaving 11 bases between them. The CDR3 has 14 residues. CDR1 and CDR2 from the germline V gene are MNHEY and SMNVEV (reference sequence).

The chain joins TRBV2 to TRBJ2-1; D is undetermined. This CDR3 region has 14 residues. CDR1 and CDR2 from the germline V gene are SNHLY and FYNNEI. V shed 0 bases and J shed 8 bases, with 11 bases lying between them. The DNA for the CDR3 is TGTGCCAGCAGTGAAGCAATGCGCTTCCATGAGCAGTTCTTC. The encoded protein is CASSEAMRFHEQFF.

The chain joins TRBV7-8 to TRBJ1-1; D may be TRBD1 (6 bases). The CDR3 loop spans 16 amino acids. CDR1 is SGHVS, CDR2 FQNEAQ, per germline. Trimming shortened V by 6 bases and J by 4 bases, and 21 bases separated the two germline ends. CDR3 DNA: TGTGCCAGCAGACCAATTAATACAGGGCCTGCCACTGAAGCTTTCTTT. It specifies CASRPINTGPATEAFF.

The genes are TRBV7-9 and TRBJ2-1, with TRBD2 identical over 8 bases. CDR3 length equals 15 residues. V shed 2 bases and J 2 bases; nucleotides not matched to a gene: 2. The germline V gene encodes CDR1 SEHNR and CDR2 FQNEAQ (reference sequence). CDR3 sequence (DNA): TGTGCCAGCAGCTTACCAGCGGGAGCCTACAATGAGCAGTTCTTC. As protein: CASSLPAGAYNEQFF.

This chain uses TRBV5-1 with TRBJ2-5; D remains unclear. The J call is uncertain, as TRBJ2-7 better fits the DNA end. Germline CDR1 and CDR2: SGHRS and YFSETQ. The CDR3 totals 12 residues. The CDR3 loop reads CASSDLTYEQYF. CDR3 DNA: TGCGCCAGCAGCGATCTGACCTACGAGCAGTACTTC.

J is TRBJ2-4 and V is TRBV4-3, with 7 nucleotides matching TRBD1. The ends lost 0 bases at V and 0 bases at J; junction bases unmatched: 5. Germline V lookup: CDR1 LGHNA, CDR2 YSLEER. This CDR3 is built from 17 residues. CDR3 sequence: CASSQDLRGLAKNIQYF. The CDR3 DNA sequence: TGCGCCAGCAGCCAAGATTTGAGGGGGCTAGCCAAAAACATTCAGTACTTC.

This clone was counted only a few times. The V call is TRBV7-9, the J call TRBJ2-2; 10 nucleotides match TRBD1. CDR1 is SEHNR and CDR2 is FQNEAQ in the germline V gene (reference sequence). Trimming cost V 1 base and J 6 bases; bases outside gene matches: 11. The CDR3 extends over 18 amino acids. The CDR3 loop reads CASSLGSVGQGNAGELFF. As DNA, the CDR3 is TGTGCCAGCAGCTTAGGTTCCGTGGGACAGGGGAATGCCGGGGAGCTGTTTTTT.

The V and J genes are TRBV7-3 and TRBJ2-1, with 8 bases matching TRBD2. This CDR3 is 17 amino acids long. With V trimmed by 5 bases and J by 8 bases, 17 bases remained unmatched. Germline V gene lookup returns CDR1 SGHTA and CDR2 FQGTGA. In nucleotides, the CDR3 is TGTGCCAGCAGCAACCGGGCGGGAGGTGGAATAAGCGATGAGCAGTTCTTC. Protein: CASSNRAGGGISDEQFF.

The rearrangement uses TRBV11-2 and TRBJ2-7; 9 bases fit TRBD2. The CDR3 loop spans 16 amino acids. Trimming removed 1 base from V and 3 bases from J; junction bases left unmatched: 7. CDR1 SGHAT and CDR2 FQNNGV come from the germline V gene. The CDR3 here is CASSLGVGAGGYEQYF. CDR3 bases: TGTGCCAGCAGCTTAGGGGTCGGAGCGGGAGGCTACGAGCAGTACTTC.